A selection of T cell receptor beta chains follows, all from one sample in a study of monozygotic twins with cystic fibrosis. Using immunoSEQ multiplex PCR, the repertoire was profiled, and TCRdb retains in-frame clones only, with some absent. The table includes under 30,000 clones, about nine tenths detected once. The sequenced material came from blood. Source of these receptors: a girl under 10 years old with cystic fibrosis. Each CDR3 is given with its conserved first and last residue. D genes are given only for firm matches. Size is omitted from some rows. Given values are once, few, many or a class for expanded clones.

clone_size | j_call | v_call | d_call | cdr3_length | cdr3_aa | cdr3_nt
- | TRBJ1-4 | TRBV6-1 | - | 16 | CASSEGLMRTNEKLFF | TGTGCCAGCAGTGAGGGTCTAATGCGAACTAATGAAAAACTGTTTTTT
- | TRBJ2-7 | TRBV7-6 | - | 14 | CASSLAGGGYEQYF | TGTGCCAGCAGCTTAGCAGGAGGAGGCTACGAGCAGTACTTC
- | TRBJ2-1 | TRBV6-5 | TRBD2 | 16 | CASSYSLAGGPNEQFF | TGTGCCAGCAGTTACTCACTAGCGGGGGGGCCTAATGAGCAGTTCTTC
- | TRBJ1-5 | TRBV10-1 | - | 16 | CASSESPSQRDQPQHF | TGCGCCAGCAGTGAATCCCCCTCACAGCGGGATCAGCCCCAGCATTTT
- | TRBJ1-4 | TRBV9 | - | 17 | CASSPHLTDSYNEKLFF | TGTGCCAGCAGCCCTCACCTCACAGACAGCTATAATGAAAAACTGTTTTTT
- | TRBJ1-2 | TRBV20-1 | - | 11 | CSAPDTYGYTF | TGCAGTGCCCCCGACACCTATGGCTACACCTTC
- | TRBJ2-3 | TRBV9 | - | 16 | CASSVVGLPSTDTQYF | TGTGCCAGCAGCGTAGTGGGCCTGCCTAGCACAGATACGCAGTATTTT
- | TRBJ1-2 | TRBV5-1 | TRBD1 | 14 | CASSLAGTVYGYTF | TGCGCCAGCAGCTTGGCCGGGACAGTCTATGGCTACACCTTC
once | TRBJ2-3 | TRBV10-3 | - | 14 | CAISWGPYTDTQYF | TGTGCCATCAGTTGGGGGCCTTACACAGATACGCAGTATTTT
- | TRBJ2-5 | TRBV18 | TRBD1 | 14 | CASSPKGQQETQYF | TGTGCCAGCTCACCTAAGGGACAGCAAGAGACCCAGTACTTC
- | TRBJ1-1 | TRBV10-3 | - | 15 | CAISDRGGTSTEAFF | TGTGCCATCAGTGATCGGGGGGGCACTTCCACTGAAGCTTTCTTT
once | TRBJ2-7 | TRBV21-1 | - | 16 | CASSTGGDRVPYEQYF | TGTGCCAGCAGCACGGGAGGGGACAGGGTCCCCTACGAGCAGTACTTC
- | TRBJ1-1 | TRBV5-1 | - | 14 | CASGSGGANTEAFF | TGCGCCAGCGGGAGCGGGGGGGCGAACACTGAAGCTTTCTTT
- | TRBJ1-4 | TRBV13 | - | 17 | CASSLGRARATNEKLFF | TGTGCCAGCAGCCTAGGGAGGGCCCGTGCAACTAATGAAAAACTGTTTTTT
- | TRBJ2-1 | TRBV14 | - | 12 | CASSDRVSEQFF | TGTGCCAGCAGCGACCGAGTAAGTGAGCAGTTCTTC
once | TRBJ2-7 | TRBV9 | TRBD2 | 13 | CASSVVGGGEQYF | TGTGCCAGCAGCGTAGTTGGCGGGGGGGAACAGTACTTC
- | TRBJ1-1 | TRBV27 | - | 13 | CASRLYKNTEAFF | TGTGCCAGCCGGCTATACAAGAACACTGAAGCTTTCTTT
- | TRBJ2-5 | TRBV5-6 | - | 14 | CASSPWGGKETQYF | TGTGCCAGCAGCCCGTGGGGGGGCAAAGAGACCCAGTACTTC
- | TRBJ1-1 | TRBV10-3 | TRBD1 | 19 | CAISESGLAGTAGDTEAFF | TGTGCCATCAGTGAGTCGGGATTAGCTGGGACAGCAGGCGACACTGAAGCTTTCTTT
- | TRBJ1-5 | TRBV11-2 | TRBD1 | 13 | CASSQGGDQPQHF | TGTGCCAGCAGCCAGGGGGGAGATCAGCCCCAGCATTTT
- | TRBJ2-5 | TRBV5-6 | TRBD2 | 14 | CASSLERGQETQYF | TGTGCCAGCAGCTTGGAGCGGGGGCAAGAGACCCAGTACTTC
- | TRBJ1-2 | TRBV11-2 | - | 14 | CASSLDRYNYGYTF | TGTGCCAGCAGCTTAGACCGATATAACTATGGCTACACCTTC
- | TRBJ2-3 | TRBV5-1 | - | 16 | CASSLERGASTDTQYF | TGCGCCAGCAGCTTGGAGAGGGGGGCTAGCACAGATACGCAGTATTTT